Following are 18 T cell receptor beta chains from one sample sequenced in a study of T cell responses to AZD1222 COVID-19 vaccine. Libraries were prepared by immunoSEQ multiplex PCR; TCRdb keeps only in-frame clonotypes and omits some of them. The table has about 130,000 clones, roughly 92% seen once. The input for sequencing was peripheral blood, taken 28 days after the second AZD1222 dose. Receptors originate from an adult who received the AZD1222 COVID-19 vaccine.

The chain recombines TRBV29-1 with TRBJ1-2; no clear D gene. Germline V gives CDR1 SQVTM, CDR2 ANQGSEA. Trimming shortened V by 7 bases and J by 3 bases, and 18 bases separated the two germline ends. CDR3 length: 14 amino acids. The CDR3 nucleotides are TGCAGCGCCACTTCCCACGACGTGTACTATGGCTACACCTTC. As protein: CSATSHDVYYGYTF.

This chain uses TRBV2 with TRBJ1-5, with 7 bases identical to TRBD1. V dropped 6 bases and J dropped 0; count of bases not matched to a gene: 2. Germline assignment: CDR1 SNHLY and CDR2 FYNNEI. The CDR3 contains 14 residues. CDR3 sequence: CASRDRVSNQPQHF. CDR3 DNA: TGTGCCAGCAGAGACAGGGTTAGCAATCAGCCCCAGCATTTT.

The CDR3 spells CAWSVSGTKNIQYF. The CDR3 coding sequence is TGTGCCTGGAGTGTATCCGGGACTAAAAACATTCAGTACTTC. This chain links TRBV30 with TRBJ2-4; possibly TRBD2 for D (6 bases). CDR1 is GTSNPN and CDR2 is SVGIG in the germline V gene (reference sequence). The CDR3 is 14 residues long. Trimming pared 0 bases from V and 4 bases from J, leaving 10 bases between. The variable domain in full, with the rest retrieved from reference TRBV30 and TRBJ2-4, is SQTIHQWPATLVQPVGSPLSLECTVEGTSNPNLYWYRQAAGRGLQLLFYSVGIGQISSEVPQNLSASRPQDRQFILSSKKLLLSDSGFYLCAWSVSGTKNIQYFGAGTRLSVL.

The chain uses TRBV16 and TRBJ2-7, with no clear D. This CDR3 region has 15 residues. From germline, CDR1 is KGHSY and CDR2 FQNENV. Between the trimmed V and J ends, which lost 3 bases and 3 bases, there was a span of 15 bases. CDR3 region: CASSHQTPDFYEQYF. As DNA, the CDR3 is TGTGCCAGCAGCCATCAAACCCCGGATTTCTACGAGCAGTACTTC.

This chain joins TRBV29-1 and TRBJ2-1; 9 positions agree with TRBD2. CDR1 and CDR2 from the germline V gene are SQVTM and ANQGSEA. The CDR3 totals 14 residues. J gave up 6 bases and V 8 bases, and 11 bases lay outside the gene matches. CDR3 sequence reads: CSLVAGVGGNEQFF. In nucleotides, the CDR3 is TGCAGCCTCGTAGCGGGAGTGGGCGGCAATGAGCAGTTCTTC.

The CDR3 DNA reads TGCGCCAGCAGCCGGACTAACTTGAACACCGGGGAGCTGTTTTTT. Protein: CASSRTNLNTGELFF. V gene TRBV5-1 combines with J gene TRBJ2-2, with a tentative D call TRBD2 (6 bases). This CDR3 region has 15 residues. CDR1 and CDR2 (germline): SGHRS, YFSETQ. V lost 4 bases, J lost 1 base, and 11 bases lay in between. Supplemented by reference TRBV5-1 and TRBJ2-2, the full variable domain reads KAGVTQTPRYLIKTRGQQVTLSCSPISGHRSVSWYQQTPGQGLQFLFEYFSETQRNKGNFPGRFSGRQFSNSRSEMNVSTLELGDSALYLCASSRTNLNTGELFFGEGSRLTVL.

This rearrangement joins TRBV7-8 to TRBJ1-2, with unresolved D. The germline V gene encodes CDR1 SGHVS and CDR2 FQNEAQ. Trimming removed 6 bases at V and 4 bases at J, with 15 bases between. The CDR3 is made up of 14 amino acids. The CDR3 here is CASRSEEGPYGYTF. The CDR3 coding sequence is TGTGCCAGCAGGTCCGAGGAAGGGCCCTATGGCTACACCTTC.

This chain uses TRBV27 with TRBJ2-7; D assignment may be TRBD1 or TRBD2 (6 bases each). The CDR3 has 15 residues. Germline assignment: CDR1 MNHEY and CDR2 SMNVEV (reference sequence). Trimming stripped 3 bases from V and 1 base from J, with 13 bases between. This CDR3 reads CASSFQRGESYEQYF. The CDR3 DNA sequence: TGTGCCAGCAGTTTTCAAAGGGGGGAATCCTACGAGCAGTACTTC.

The chain links TRBV27 to TRBJ1-2; D unresolved. Looked up from germline, CDR1 is MNHEY and CDR2 is SMNVEV (reference sequence). The length of the CDR3 is 12 residues. Trimming left V 6 bases short and J 7 bases short, with 12 bases between. CDR3 loop: CASRPGLGGYTF. For the CDR3, the DNA is TGTGCCAGCAGGCCCGGACTGGGTGGCTACACCTTC.

The V gene is TRBV6-1, the J gene TRBJ1-1, with D uncertain. Germline V gene lookup returns CDR1 MNHNS and CDR2 SASEGT. Trimming stripped 1 base from V and 1 base from J, with 4 bases between. The CDR3 sequence is 13 residues long. The DNA of the CDR3 is TGTGCCAGCAGTGAAGGCAGGAACACTGAAGCTTTCTTT. This sequence encodes CASSEGRNTEAFF.

This chain uses TRBV5-6 with TRBJ1-2, with a tentative D call TRBD1 (6 bases). V was shortened by 3 bases and J by 0 bases, with 9 bases between the two germline ends. In germline, CDR1 is SGHDT, CDR2 YYEEEE. This CDR3 is built from 14 residues. CDR3: CASSSGHPNYGYTF. CDR3 DNA sequence: TGTGCCAGCAGCTCGGGACATCCTAACTATGGCTACACCTTC.

This clone was detected only a few times. This chain connects TRBV7-8 to TRBJ1-1, with 9 bases that match TRBD1. The CDR3 extends over 14 amino acids. Losses at the gene ends were 6 bases for V and 1 base for J; bases not matched to a gene: 3. Germline CDR1 SGHVS, CDR2 FQNEAQ. CDR3 protein: CASRGTGQNTEAFF. The DNA of the CDR3 is TGTGCCAGCAGGGGGACAGGGCAGAACACTGAAGCTTTCTTT.

The chain recombines TRBV13 with TRBJ1-4; D is perhaps TRBD1 (5 bases). The germline V gene has CDR1 PRHDT and CDR2 FYEKMQ (reference sequence). This CDR3 comprises 14 residues. Deletions cut 0 bases from V and 5 bases from J, with 7 bases between. CDR3 protein: CASSLGGLNEKLFF. CDR3 bases: TGTGCCAGCAGCTTAGGGGGGCTGAATGAAAAACTGTTTTTT.

The V and J genes are TRBV6-6 and TRBJ1-4; D ambiguous. Germline CDR1 MNHNY, CDR2 SVGAGI (reference sequence). The CDR3 has 15 residues. The ends were cut back, 5 bases at V and 0 bases at J, with 10 bases in the middle. This CDR3 reads CASSTQRATNEKLFF. CDR3 in DNA: TGTGCCAGCAGTACACAGCGTGCAACTAATGAAAAACTGTTTTTT.

The genes are TRBV27 and TRBJ1-4; D not certain. CDR1 MNHEY and CDR2 SMNVEV come from the germline V gene (reference sequence). CDR3 length equals 14 residues. Deletions cut 6 bases from V and 8 bases from J, with 16 bases between. DNA for the CDR3: TGTGCCAGCAGCCTTTCGGAGTCTAGAGAAAAACTGTTTTTT. This encodes CASSLSESREKLFF.

The chain recombines TRBV11-3 with TRBJ2-1; D remains unclear. The CDR3 totals 15 residues. V was trimmed by 0 bases and J by 5 bases, leaving 11 bases between them. The germline CDR1 and CDR2 sequences are SGHNT and YENEEA. CDR3 amino acids: CASSLEGRVHNEQFF. The DNA of the CDR3 is TGTGCCAGCAGCTTAGAGGGTAGGGTCCACAATGAGCAGTTCTTC.

The chain is built from TRBV19 and TRBJ2-7; no definite D call. Germline lookup yields CDR1 LNHDA and CDR2 SQIVND (reference sequence). The length of the CDR3 is 12 residues. V was shortened by 1 base and J by 12 bases, with 13 bases between the two germline ends. CDR3 coding DNA: TGTGCCAGTAGTATAGGAGGTCTCCCACTGTACTTC. This gives the protein CASSIGGLPLYF.

The chain is built from TRBV6-1 and TRBJ1-5; D gene ambiguous. V lost 3 bases, J lost 5 bases, and 5 bases lay in between. The CDR3 runs to 12 residues. The germline V gene has CDR1 MNHNS and CDR2 SASEGT. In DNA, the CDR3 is TGTGCCAGCAGTGACAGTTATCAGCCCCAGCATTTT. Translation gives CASSDSYQPQHF.